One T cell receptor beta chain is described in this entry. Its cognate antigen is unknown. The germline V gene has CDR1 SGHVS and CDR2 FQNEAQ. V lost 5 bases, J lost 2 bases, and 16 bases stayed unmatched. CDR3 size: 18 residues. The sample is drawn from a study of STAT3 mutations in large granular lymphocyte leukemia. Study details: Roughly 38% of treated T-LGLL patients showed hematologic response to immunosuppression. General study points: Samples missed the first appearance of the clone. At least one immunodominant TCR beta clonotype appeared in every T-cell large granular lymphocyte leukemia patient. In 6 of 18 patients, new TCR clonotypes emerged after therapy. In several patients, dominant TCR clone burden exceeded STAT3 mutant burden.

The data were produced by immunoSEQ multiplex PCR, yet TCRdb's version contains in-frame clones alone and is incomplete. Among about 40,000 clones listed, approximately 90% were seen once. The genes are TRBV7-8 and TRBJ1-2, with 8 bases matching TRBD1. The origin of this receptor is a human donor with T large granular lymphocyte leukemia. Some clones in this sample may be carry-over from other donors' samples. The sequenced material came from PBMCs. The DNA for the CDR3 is TGTGCCAGCAGCCCTACGTCCTCAGGGGGCGCGGGGAACTATGGCTACACCTTC. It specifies CASSPTSSGGAGNYGYTF.